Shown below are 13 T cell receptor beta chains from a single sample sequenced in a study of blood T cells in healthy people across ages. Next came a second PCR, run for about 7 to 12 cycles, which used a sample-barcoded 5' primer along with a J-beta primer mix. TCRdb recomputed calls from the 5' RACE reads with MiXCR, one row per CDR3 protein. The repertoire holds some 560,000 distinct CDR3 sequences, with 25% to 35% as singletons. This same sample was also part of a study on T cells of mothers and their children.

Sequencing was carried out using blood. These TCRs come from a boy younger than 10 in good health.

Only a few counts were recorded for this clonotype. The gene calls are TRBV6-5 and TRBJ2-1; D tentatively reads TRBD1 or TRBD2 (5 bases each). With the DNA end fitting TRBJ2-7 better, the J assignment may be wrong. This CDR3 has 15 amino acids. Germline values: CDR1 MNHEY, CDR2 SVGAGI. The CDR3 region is CASTQRGDGIYEQYF. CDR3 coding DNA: TGTGCCAGCACCCAAAGAGGGGACGGGATTTACGAGCAGTACTTC.

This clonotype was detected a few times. CDR3 sequence: CASSTSAGAVPYEQYF. CDR3 in DNA: TGTGCCAGCAGCACAAGCGCGGGCGCGGTGCCCTACGAGCAGTACTTC. The V call is TRBV7-2, the J call TRBJ2-5; maybe TRBD2 (5 bases). The assigned J gene may be wrong: the sequence end matches TRBJ2-7 better. CDR1 and CDR2 (germline): SGHTA, FQGNSA. CDR3 size: 16 residues.

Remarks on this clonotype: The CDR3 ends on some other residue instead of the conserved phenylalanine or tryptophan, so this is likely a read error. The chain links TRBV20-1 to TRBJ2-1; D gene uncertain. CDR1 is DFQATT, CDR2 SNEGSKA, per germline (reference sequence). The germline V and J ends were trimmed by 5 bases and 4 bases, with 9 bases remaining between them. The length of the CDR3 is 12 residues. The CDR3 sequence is CSAARPYNEQFL. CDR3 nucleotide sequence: TGCAGTGCTGCGCGACCTTACAATGAGCAGTTCTTA.

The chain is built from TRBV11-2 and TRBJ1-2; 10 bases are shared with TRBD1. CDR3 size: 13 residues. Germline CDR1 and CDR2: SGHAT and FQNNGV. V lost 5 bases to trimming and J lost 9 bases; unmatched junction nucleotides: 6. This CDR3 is CASSGQGGGRYTF. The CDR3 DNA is TGTGCCAGCAGCGGACAGGGGGGCGGGCGCTACACCTTC.

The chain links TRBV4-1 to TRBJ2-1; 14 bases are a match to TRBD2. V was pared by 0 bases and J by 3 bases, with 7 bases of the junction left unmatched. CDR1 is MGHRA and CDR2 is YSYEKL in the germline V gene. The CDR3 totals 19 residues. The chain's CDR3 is CASSQDPGLAGVGYNEQFF. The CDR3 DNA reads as TGCGCCAGCAGCCAAGATCCGGGACTAGCGGGAGTTGGCTACAATGAGCAGTTCTTC.

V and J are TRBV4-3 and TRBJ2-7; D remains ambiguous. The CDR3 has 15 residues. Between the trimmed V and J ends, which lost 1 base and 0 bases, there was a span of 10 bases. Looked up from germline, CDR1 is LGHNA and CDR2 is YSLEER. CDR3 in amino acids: CASSQALLRSYEQYF. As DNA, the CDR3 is TGCGCCAGCAGCCAAGCGCTCTTGCGCTCCTACGAGCAGTACTTC.

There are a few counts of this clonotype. CDR3 sequence reads: CASSHIVGTGELFF. As DNA, the CDR3 is TGTGCCAGCAGCCATATTGTCGGGACCGGGGAGCTGTTTTTT. J is TRBJ2-2 and V is TRBV14; D is uncertain. The germline gives CDR1 SGHDN, CDR2 FVKESK. Trimming stripped 3 bases from V and 5 bases from J, with 10 bases between. The CDR3 is made up of 14 amino acids.

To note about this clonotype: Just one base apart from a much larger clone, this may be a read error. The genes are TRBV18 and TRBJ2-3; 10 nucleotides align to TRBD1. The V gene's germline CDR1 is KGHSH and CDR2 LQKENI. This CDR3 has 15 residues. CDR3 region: CASSPDRGYTDTQSF. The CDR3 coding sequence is TGTGCCAGCTCCCCGGACAGGGGGTACACAGATACGCAGTCTTTT.

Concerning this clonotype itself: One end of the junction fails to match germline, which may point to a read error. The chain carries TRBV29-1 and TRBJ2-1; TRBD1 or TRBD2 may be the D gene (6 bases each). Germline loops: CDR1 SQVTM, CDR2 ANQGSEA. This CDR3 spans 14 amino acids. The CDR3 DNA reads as TGCGGCGTTGGAGGGGGTCCCCGCTACAATGAGCAGTTCTTC. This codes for CGVGGGPRYNEQFF.

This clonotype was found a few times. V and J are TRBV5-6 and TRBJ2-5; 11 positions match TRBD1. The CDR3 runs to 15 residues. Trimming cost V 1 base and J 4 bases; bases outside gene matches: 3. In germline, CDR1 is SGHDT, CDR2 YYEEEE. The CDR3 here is CASSLRGQGVETQYF. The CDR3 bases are TGTGCCAGCAGCTTGCGGGGACAGGGGGTAGAGACCCAGTACTTC.

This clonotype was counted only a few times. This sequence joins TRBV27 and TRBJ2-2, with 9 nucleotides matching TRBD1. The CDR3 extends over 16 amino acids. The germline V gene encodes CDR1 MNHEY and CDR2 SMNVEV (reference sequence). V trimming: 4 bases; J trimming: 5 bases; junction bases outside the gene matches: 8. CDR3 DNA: TGTGCCAGCAGTTCCCCCTACAGGGGGCGAACCGGGGAGCTGTTTTTT. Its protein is CASSSPYRGRTGELFF.

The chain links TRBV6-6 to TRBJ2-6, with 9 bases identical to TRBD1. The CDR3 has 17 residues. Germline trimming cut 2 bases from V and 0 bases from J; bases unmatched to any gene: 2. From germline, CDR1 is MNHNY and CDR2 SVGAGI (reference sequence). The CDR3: CASSYGTGSSGANVLTF. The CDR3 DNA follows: TGTGCCAGCAGTTACGGGACAGGGTCCTCTGGGGCCAACGTCCTGACTTTC.

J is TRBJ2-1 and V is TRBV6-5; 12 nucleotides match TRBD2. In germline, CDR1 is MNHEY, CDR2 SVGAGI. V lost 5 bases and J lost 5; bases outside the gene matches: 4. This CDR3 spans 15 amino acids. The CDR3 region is CASSRTSGIHNEQFF. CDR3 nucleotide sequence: TGTGCCAGCAGTAGGACTAGCGGGATTCACAATGAGCAGTTCTTC.